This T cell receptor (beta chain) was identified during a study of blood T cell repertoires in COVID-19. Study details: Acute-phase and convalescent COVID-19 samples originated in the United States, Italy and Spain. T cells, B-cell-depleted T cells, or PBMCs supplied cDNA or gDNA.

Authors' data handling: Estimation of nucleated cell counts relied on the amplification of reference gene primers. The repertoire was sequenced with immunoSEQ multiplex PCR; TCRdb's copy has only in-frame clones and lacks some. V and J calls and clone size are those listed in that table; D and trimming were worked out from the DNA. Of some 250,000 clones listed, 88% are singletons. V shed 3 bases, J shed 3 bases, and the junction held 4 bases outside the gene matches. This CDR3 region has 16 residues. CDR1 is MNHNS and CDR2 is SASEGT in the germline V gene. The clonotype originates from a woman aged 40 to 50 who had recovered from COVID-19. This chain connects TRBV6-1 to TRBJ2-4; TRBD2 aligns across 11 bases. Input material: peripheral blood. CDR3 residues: CASSEGLAVLKNIQYF. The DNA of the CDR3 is TGTGCCAGCAGTGAGGGACTAGCGGTCCTCAAAAACATTCAGTACTTC.